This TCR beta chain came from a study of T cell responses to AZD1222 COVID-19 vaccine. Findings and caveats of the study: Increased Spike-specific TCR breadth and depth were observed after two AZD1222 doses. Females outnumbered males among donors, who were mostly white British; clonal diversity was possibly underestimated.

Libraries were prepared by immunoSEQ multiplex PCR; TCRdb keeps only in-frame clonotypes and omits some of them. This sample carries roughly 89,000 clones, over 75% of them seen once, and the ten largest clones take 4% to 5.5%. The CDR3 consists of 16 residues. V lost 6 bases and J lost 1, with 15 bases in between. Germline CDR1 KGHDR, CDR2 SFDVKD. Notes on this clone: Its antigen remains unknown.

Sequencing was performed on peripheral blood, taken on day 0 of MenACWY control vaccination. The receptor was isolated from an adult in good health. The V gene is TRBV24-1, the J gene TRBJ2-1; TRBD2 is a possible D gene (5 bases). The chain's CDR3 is CATSRGLALSYNEQFF. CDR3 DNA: TGTGCCACCAGTCGTGGCCTAGCTCTGTCCTACAATGAGCAGTTCTTC.